Listed below are T cell receptor beta chains from one sample, sequenced in a study of shared clonotypes between healthy human individuals. Clones were read by immunoSEQ multiplex PCR, and TCRdb kept only the in-frame ones, dropping some. This sample has about 480,000 clones, with about three quarters found just once. Sequencing input: PBMCs. These receptors all stem from a woman between 35 and 50 years old in good health. Some clones in this sample may be carry-over from other donors' samples. The CDR3 runs from the conserved cysteine through the conserved F or W. The D gene is left open where the match is weak. Rows give clone size only sometimes, using once, few, many, or a class for an expanded clone.

j_call	d_call	v_call	clone_size	cdr3_nt	cdr3_aa
TRBJ2-1	NA	TRBV19	NA	TGTGCCAGTAGTATCTTTCTACCTCAAGACACCAATGAGCAGTTCTTC	CASSIFLPQDTNEQFF
TRBJ1-1	TRBD1	TRBV6-5	NA	TGTGCCAGCAGTTACTCGACAGGGTTGAACACTGAAGCTTTCTTT	CASSYSTGLNTEAFF
TRBJ1-1	NA	TRBV6-6	NA	TGTGCCAGCGGAGGGGTGGGCACTGAAGCTTTCTTT	CASGGVGTEAFF
TRBJ1-1	NA	TRBV7-2	NA	TGTGCCAGCAGCTTATGGGGGTTGGTGAACACTGAAGCTTTCTTT	CASSLWGLVNTEAFF
TRBJ1-1	NA	TRBV28	NA	TGTGCCAGCAGTTTAGCTGGGAACACTGAAGCTTTCTTT	CASSLAGNTEAFF
TRBJ1-1	NA	TRBV5-1	once	TGCGCCAGCAGCTTGGGGCAGCCCGAGAACACTGAAGCTTTCTTT	CASSLGQPENTEAFF
TRBJ1-5	NA	TRBV11-1	NA	TGTGCCAGCAGCTTAGCTATCAATCAGCCCCAGCATTTT	CASSLAINQPQHF
TRBJ1-2	NA	TRBV5-4	NA	TGTGCCAGCAGCCCGGATCCAGCAGGCCATGGCTACACCTTC	CASSPDPAGHGYTF
TRBJ2-2	NA	TRBV7-9	few	TGTGCCAGCAGCTCACTCGAGGACGGCGACCTATTACTCACCGGGGAGCTGTTTTTT	CASSSLEDGDLLLTGELFF
TRBJ2-3	NA	TRBV6-5	NA	TGTGCCAGCAGTTACGCGCGCCCCACAGATACGCAGTATTTT	CASSYARPTDTQYF
TRBJ2-3	TRBD2	TRBV18	NA	TGTGCCAGCTCACAAGGGACTAGCGGGGACACAGATACGCAGTATTTT	CASSQGTSGDTDTQYF
TRBJ1-2	NA	TRBV13	many	TGTGCCAGCAGCTTAGGGTATGGCTACACCTTC	CASSLGYGYTF
TRBJ2-1	TRBD1	TRBV19	NA	TGTGCCAGTAGTAGACCACAGGGGACCAGACGTTTCCCCTACAATGAGCAGTTCTTC	CASSRPQGTRRFPYNEQFF
TRBJ2-7	NA	TRBV4-2	NA	TGTGCCAGCAGCCGCGGACAGTCCTACGAGCAGTACTTC	CASSRGQSYEQYF
TRBJ2-2	TRBD2	TRBV7-2	NA	TGTGCCAGCAGCCCCACTAGCGGGAGCTTTACCGGGGAGCTGTTTTTT	CASSPTSGSFTGELFF
TRBJ1-4	NA	TRBV7-9	NA	TGTGCCAGCAGCCTGGGGGAATACAGGGATGAAAAACTGTTTTTT	CASSLGEYRDEKLFF
TRBJ2-2	NA	TRBV27	few	TGTGCCAGCCCTGGCGCAGGCACTGATACCACCGGGGAGCTGTTTTTT	CASPGAGTDTTGELFF
TRBJ1-1	NA	TRBV2	NA	TGTGCCAGCAGTGAGCGCCGGGCCACTGAAGCTTTCTTT	CASSERRATEAFF
TRBJ2-3	TRBD1	TRBV5-1	NA	TGCGCCAGCAGCCTCCCCGGGACAGGGGGAACAGATACGCAGTATTTT	CASSLPGTGGTDTQYF
TRBJ2-3	NA	TRBV2	NA	TGTGCCAGCAGGTTGGGGGCAGATACGCAGTATTTT	CASRLGADTQYF
TRBJ1-2	TRBD1	TRBV7-8	NA	TGTGCCAGCAGCTTGGCCGGACAGGGGGGTTTCTATGGCTACACCTTC	CASSLAGQGGFYGYTF
TRBJ2-1	NA	TRBV27	many	TGTGCCAGCAGTTACCACTCCCGGGGTGAGCAGTTCTTC	CASSYHSRGEQFF
TRBJ2-1	NA	TRBV5-6	NA	TGTGCCAGCAGCCTCTCGGACGGCCCGATGCTCTTC	CASSLSDGPMLF
TRBJ2-5	TRBD2	TRBV2	NA	TGTGCCAGCAGGCGGGAGGGCGGAGAGACCCAGTACTTC	CASRREGGETQYF
TRBJ2-3	TRBD2	TRBV28	once	TGTGCCAGCAGTGAACTAGCGGGGGGCACAGATACGCAGTATTTT	CASSELAGGTDTQYF
TRBJ2-3	NA	TRBV5-4	NA	TGTGCCAGCAGCTTGGAGGCGGTCGAAACAGATACGCAGTATTTT	CASSLEAVETDTQYF
TRBJ2-5	TRBD1	TRBV18	NA	TGTGCCAGCTCACCAGAGACAGGGCAGGAGACCCAGTACTTC	CASSPETGQETQYF
TRBJ2-1	NA	TRBV7-9	NA	TGTGCCAGCAGCGCCGAGTGGGGTGAGCAGTTCTTC	CASSAEWGEQFF
TRBJ2-7	NA	TRBV6-1	NA	TGTGCCAGCGTCTTTGGAGGCTCCTACGAGCAGTACTTC	CASVFGGSYEQYF
TRBJ2-7	NA	TRBV6-1	NA	TGTGCCAGCAGCCTTATGTGGGCTATGAGAGACGAGCAGTACTTC	CASSLMWAMRDEQYF
TRBJ2-7	TRBD1	TRBV30	NA	TGTGCCTGGAGTCCAGGAGACAGGGTGAACGAGCAGTACTTC	CAWSPGDRVNEQYF
TRBJ2-5	TRBD2	TRBV5-4	once	TGTGCCAGCAGCCGTAGCGGGAGTGGAGAGACCCAGTACTTC	CASSRSGSGETQYF
TRBJ2-3	NA	TRBV11-3	NA	TGTGCCAGCAGCCAGGGCCGAGGCCTCGCAGATACGCAGTATTTT	CASSQGRGLADTQYF
TRBJ2-2	NA	TRBV10-3	once	TGTGCCACACAGGGTGGAGAACCGTCCGGGGAGCTGTTTTTT	CATQGGEPSGELFF
TRBJ2-2	NA	TRBV18	NA	TGTGCCAGCCAGGGGCTGGGCACCGGGGAGCTGTTTTTT	CASQGLGTGELFF
TRBJ2-5	TRBD2	TRBV30	NA	TGTGCCTGGAACCCGGGACTAGCGGGACAAGAGACCCAGTACTTC	CAWNPGLAGQETQYF
TRBJ2-5	NA	TRBV7-6	NA	TGTGCCAGCAGCTTAGGTGGGCAAGAGACCCAGTACTTC	CASSLGGQETQYF
TRBJ1-1	TRBD1	TRBV19	NA	TGTGCCAGTAGTAGGCAGGGGGTGAACACTGAAGCTTTCTTT	CASSRQGVNTEAFF
TRBJ2-1	TRBD2	TRBV18	NA	TGTGCCAGCTCACCACTTTGGACTAGCGGGAGTAACGTGTACAATGAGCAGTTCTTC	CASSPLWTSGSNVYNEQFF
TRBJ1-2	TRBD1	TRBV27	NA	TGTGCCAGCAGTCCTGGACAGGGAAGCGGCTACACCTTC	CASSPGQGSGYTF
TRBJ1-6	NA	TRBV29-1	NA	TGCAGCGTTAAGGCAACAGGAAATTCACCCCTCCACTTT	CSVKATGNSPLHF
TRBJ1-4	TRBD1	TRBV2	NA	TGTGCCAGCAGGACAGGGGGCGAGGTAAAACTGTTTTTT	CASRTGGEVKLFF